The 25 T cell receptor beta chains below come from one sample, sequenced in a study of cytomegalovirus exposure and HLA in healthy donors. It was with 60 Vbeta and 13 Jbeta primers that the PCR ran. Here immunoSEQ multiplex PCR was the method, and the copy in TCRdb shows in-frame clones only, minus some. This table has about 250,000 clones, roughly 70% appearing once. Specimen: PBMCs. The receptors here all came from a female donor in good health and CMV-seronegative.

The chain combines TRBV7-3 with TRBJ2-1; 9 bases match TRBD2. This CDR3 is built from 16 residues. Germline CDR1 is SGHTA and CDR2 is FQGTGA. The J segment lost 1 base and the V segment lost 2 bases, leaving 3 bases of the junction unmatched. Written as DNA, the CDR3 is TGTGCCAGCAGCTTAGCTAGCGGGATTTCCTACAATGAGCAGTTCTTC. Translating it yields CASSLASGISYNEQFF.

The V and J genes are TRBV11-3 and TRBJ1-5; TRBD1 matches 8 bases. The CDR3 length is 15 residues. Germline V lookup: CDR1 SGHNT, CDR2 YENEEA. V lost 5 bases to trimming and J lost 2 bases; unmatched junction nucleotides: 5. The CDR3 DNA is TGTGCCAGCAGCCCGACAGGGGAGGGCAATCAGCCCCAGCATTTT. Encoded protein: CASSPTGEGNQPQHF.

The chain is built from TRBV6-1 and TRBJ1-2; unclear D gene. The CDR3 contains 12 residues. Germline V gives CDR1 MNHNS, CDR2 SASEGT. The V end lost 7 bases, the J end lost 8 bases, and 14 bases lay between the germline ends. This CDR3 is CASTAGVGGYTF. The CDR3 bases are TGTGCCAGCACCGCCGGGGTCGGGGGCTACACCTTC.

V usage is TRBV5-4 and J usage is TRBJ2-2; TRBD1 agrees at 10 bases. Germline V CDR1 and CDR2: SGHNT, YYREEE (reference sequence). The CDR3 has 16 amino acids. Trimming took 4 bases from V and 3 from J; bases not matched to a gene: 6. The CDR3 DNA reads TGTGCCAGCAGCCAGGGACAGGGGCGCGACACCGGGGAGCTGTTTTTT. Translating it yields CASSQGQGRDTGELFF.

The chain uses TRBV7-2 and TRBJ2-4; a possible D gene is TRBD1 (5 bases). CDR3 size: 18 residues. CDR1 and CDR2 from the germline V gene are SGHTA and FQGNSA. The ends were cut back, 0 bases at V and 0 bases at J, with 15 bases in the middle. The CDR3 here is CASSLAVRGLLAKNIQYF. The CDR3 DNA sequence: TGTGCCAGCAGCTTAGCGGTTAGGGGTCTACTAGCCAAAAACATTCAGTACTTC.

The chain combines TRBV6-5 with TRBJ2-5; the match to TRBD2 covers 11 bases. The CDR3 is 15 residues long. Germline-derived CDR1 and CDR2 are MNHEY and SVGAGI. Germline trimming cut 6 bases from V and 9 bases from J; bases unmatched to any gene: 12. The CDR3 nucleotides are TGTGCCAGCAGACTATATAGCGGGAGGGCCATGGCCCAGTACTTC. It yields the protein CASRLYSGRAMAQYF.

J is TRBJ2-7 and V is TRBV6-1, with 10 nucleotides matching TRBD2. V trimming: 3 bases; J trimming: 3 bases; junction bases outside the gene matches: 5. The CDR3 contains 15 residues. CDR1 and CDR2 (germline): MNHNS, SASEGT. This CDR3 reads CASSEELAGYYEQYF. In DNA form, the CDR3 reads TGTGCCAGCAGTGAGGAACTAGCGGGGTACTACGAGCAGTACTTC.

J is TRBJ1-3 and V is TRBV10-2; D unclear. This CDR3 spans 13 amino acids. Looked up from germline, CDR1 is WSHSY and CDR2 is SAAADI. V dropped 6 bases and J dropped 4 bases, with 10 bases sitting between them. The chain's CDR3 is CASSPTGGNTIYF. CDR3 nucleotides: TGCGCCAGCAGCCCGACTGGGGGAAACACCATATATTTT.

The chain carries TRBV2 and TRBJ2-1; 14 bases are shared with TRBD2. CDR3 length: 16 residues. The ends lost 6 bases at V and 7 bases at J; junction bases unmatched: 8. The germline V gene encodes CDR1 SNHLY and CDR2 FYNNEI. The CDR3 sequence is CASSPQTSGRANEQFF. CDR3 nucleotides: TGTGCCAGCAGCCCTCAGACTAGCGGGAGGGCAAATGAGCAGTTCTTC.

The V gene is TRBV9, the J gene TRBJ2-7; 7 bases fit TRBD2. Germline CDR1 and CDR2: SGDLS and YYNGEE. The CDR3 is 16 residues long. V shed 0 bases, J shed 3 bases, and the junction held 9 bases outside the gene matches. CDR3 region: CASSVGGGRHDYEQYF. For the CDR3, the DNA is TGTGCCAGCAGCGTAGGGGGCGGGAGACATGACTACGAGCAGTACTTC.

The DNA for the CDR3 is TGTGCCAGCAGCAAAGGACAGGGTGAGGCTTTCTTT. Translated, it gives CASSKGQGEAFF. The rearrangement links TRBV28 to TRBJ1-1, with 8 bases matching TRBD1. V lost 6 bases, J lost 11 bases, and 8 bases stayed unmatched. Germline values: CDR1 MDHEN, CDR2 SYDVKM. This CDR3 spans 12 amino acids.

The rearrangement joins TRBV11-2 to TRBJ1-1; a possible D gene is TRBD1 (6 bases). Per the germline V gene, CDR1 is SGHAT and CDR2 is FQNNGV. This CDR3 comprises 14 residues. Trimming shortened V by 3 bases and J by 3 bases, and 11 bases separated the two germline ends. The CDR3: CASSLGARDTEAFF. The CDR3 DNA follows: TGTGCCAGCAGCTTGGGGGCGCGGGACACTGAAGCTTTCTTT. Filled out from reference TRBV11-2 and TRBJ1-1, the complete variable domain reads EAGVAQSPRYKIIEKRQSVAFWCNPISGHATLYWYQQILGQGPKLLIQFQNNGVVDDSQLPKDRFSAERLKGVDSTLKIQPAKLEDSAVYLCASSLGARDTEAFFGQGTRLTVV.

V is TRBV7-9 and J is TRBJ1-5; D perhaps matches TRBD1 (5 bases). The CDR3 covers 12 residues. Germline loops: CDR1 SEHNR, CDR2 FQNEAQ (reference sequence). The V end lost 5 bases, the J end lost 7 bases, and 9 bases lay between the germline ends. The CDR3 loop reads CASSPGGQPQHF. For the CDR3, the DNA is TGTGCCAGCAGCCCCGGGGGACAGCCCCAGCATTTT.

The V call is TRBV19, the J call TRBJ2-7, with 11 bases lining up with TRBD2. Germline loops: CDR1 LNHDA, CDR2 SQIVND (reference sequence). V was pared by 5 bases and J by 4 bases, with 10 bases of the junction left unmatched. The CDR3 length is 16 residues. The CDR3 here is CASSQRRLAGTYEQYF. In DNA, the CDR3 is TGTGCCAGTAGTCAACGTCGACTAGCGGGGACTTACGAGCAGTACTTC.

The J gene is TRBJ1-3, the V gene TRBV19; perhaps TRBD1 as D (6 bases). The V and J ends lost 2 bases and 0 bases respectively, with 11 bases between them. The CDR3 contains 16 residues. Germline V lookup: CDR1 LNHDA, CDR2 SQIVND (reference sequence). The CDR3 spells CASSIRTVHSGNTIYF. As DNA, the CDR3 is TGTGCCAGTAGTATAAGGACAGTACACTCTGGAAACACCATATATTTT.

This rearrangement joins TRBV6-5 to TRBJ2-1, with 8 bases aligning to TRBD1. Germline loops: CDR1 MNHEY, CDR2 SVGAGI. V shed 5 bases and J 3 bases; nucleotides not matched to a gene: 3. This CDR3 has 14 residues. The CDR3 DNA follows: TGTGCCAGCAGTCCAGACAGGGGCTACAATGAGCAGTTCTTC. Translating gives CASSPDRGYNEQFF.

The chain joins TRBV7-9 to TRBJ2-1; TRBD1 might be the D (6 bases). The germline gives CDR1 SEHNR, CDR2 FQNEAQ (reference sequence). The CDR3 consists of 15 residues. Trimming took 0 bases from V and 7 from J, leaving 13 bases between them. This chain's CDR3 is CASSLAYPGENEQFF. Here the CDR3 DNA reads TGTGCCAGCAGCTTAGCGTACCCAGGGGAGAATGAGCAGTTCTTC.

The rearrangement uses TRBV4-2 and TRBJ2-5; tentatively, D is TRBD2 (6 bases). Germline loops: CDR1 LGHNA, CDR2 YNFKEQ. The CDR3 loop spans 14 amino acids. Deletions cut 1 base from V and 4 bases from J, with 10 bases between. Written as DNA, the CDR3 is TGTGCCAGCAGCCAAGCGGAGCGGGTAGAGACCCAGTACTTC. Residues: CASSQAERVETQYF.

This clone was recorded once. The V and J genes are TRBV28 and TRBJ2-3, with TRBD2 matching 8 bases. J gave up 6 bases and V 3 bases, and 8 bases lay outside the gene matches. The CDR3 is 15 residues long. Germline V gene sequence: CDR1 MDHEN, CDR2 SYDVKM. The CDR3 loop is CASSFGTRRSDTQYF. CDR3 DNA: TGTGCCAGCAGTTTCGGGACTAGGCGGTCCGATACGCAGTATTTT.

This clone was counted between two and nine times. The CDR3 nucleotides read TGTGCCAGCAGCAAATCCGGGACAGTCGAGCAGTTCTTC. It codes for CASSKSGTVEQFF. The rearrangement joins TRBV21-1 to TRBJ2-1; the table's TRBD1 call for D was not verified on the DNA. TRBV21-1 is deemed a pseudogene. The CDR3 sequence is 13 residues long.

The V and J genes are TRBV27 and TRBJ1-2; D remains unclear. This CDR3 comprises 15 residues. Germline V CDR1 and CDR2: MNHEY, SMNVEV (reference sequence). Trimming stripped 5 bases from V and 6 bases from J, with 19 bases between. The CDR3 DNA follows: TGTGCCAGCAGTCCGCAAATCCTCGGTCGAAATGGCTACACCTTC. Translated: CASSPQILGRNGYTF.

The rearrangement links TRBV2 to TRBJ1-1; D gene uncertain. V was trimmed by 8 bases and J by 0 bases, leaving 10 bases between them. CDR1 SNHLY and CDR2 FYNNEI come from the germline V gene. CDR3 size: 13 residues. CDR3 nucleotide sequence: TGTGCCAGCTCGGGGATCGTGAACACTGAAGCTTTCTTT. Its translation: CASSGIVNTEAFF.

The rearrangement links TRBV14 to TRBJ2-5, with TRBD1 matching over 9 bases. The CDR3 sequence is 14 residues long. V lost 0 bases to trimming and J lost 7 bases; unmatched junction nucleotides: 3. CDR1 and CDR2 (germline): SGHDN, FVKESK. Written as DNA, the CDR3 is TGTGCCAGCAGCCAAGAAACAGGGGGCATGACCCAGTACTTC. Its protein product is CASSQETGGMTQYF.

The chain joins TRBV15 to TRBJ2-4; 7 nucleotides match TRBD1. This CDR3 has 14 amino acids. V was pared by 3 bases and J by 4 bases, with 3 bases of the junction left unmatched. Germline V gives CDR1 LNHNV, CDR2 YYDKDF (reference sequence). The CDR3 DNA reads TGTGCCACCAGCAGCCTGGGACAGAAAAACATTCAGTACTTC. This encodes CATSSLGQKNIQYF.

The CDR3 protein is CASSLAGGRGDEQFF. DNA of the CDR3: TGCGCCAGCAGCTTGGCTGGCGGGAGGGGCGATGAGCAGTTCTTC. This sequence joins TRBV5-1 and TRBJ2-1, with 9 bases matching TRBD2. CDR1 SGHRS and CDR2 YFSETQ come from the germline V gene. This CDR3 is 15 amino acids long. After removal of 0 bases from V and 8 bases from J, the junction contained 6 bases not matched to a gene. Looking up the rest from reference TRBV5-1 and TRBJ2-1 gives the full variable domain: KAGVTQTPRYLIKTRGQQVTLSCSPISGHRSVSWYQQTPGQGLQFLFEYFSETQRNKGNFPGRFSGRQFSNSRSEMNVSTLELGDSALYLCASSLAGGRGDEQFFGPGTRLTVL.